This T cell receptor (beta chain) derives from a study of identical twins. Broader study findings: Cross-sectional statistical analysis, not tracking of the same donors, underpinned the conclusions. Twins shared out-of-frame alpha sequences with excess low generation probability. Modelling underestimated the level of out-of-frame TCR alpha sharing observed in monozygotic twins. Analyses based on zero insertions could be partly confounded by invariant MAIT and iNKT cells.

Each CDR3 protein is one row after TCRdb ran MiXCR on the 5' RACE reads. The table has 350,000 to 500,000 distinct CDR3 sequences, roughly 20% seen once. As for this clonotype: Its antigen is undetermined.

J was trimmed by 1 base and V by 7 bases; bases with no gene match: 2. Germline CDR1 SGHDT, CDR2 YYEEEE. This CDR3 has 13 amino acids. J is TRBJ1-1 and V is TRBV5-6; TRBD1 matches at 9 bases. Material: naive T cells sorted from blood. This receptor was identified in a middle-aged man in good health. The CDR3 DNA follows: TGTGCCAGCGGGGACAGGGAGAACACTGAAGCTTTCTTT. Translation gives CASGDRENTEAFF.